The sequence of this T cell receptor beta chain was determined in a study of shared clonotypes between healthy human individuals. Only CD45RO-negative cells positively selected for CCR7 counted as naive CD8 cells, so terminally differentiated effector memory CD45RA+ cells were excluded. Donors, healthy HIV-negative adults, lacked recent acute infections or vaccinations. Note on this clone: Its specificity is unknown.

At deep level, the assay was performed. Repertoires were generated with immunoSEQ multiplex PCR, while TCRdb's copy carries only in-frame clones and drops some. Here the sample spans around 580,000 clones, 95% to 98% being singletons. Broader study findings: Larger estimated richness was generally recorded for naive subsets relative to memory subsets.

Germline assignment: CDR1 MNHEY and CDR2 SMNVEV (reference sequence). V dropped 4 bases and J dropped 5 bases, with 18 bases sitting between them. This CDR3 has 15 residues. The chain recombines TRBV27 with TRBJ2-7; D may correspond to TRBD1 or TRBD2 (5 bases each). The sample consisted of naive CD8+ T cells sorted from blood. The clonotype was recovered from a young man in good health. Written as DNA, the CDR3 is TGTGCCAGCAGTTCCCTTCCGCGAGGGGTGGACGAGCAGTACTTC. Encoded protein: CASSSLPRGVDEQYF.